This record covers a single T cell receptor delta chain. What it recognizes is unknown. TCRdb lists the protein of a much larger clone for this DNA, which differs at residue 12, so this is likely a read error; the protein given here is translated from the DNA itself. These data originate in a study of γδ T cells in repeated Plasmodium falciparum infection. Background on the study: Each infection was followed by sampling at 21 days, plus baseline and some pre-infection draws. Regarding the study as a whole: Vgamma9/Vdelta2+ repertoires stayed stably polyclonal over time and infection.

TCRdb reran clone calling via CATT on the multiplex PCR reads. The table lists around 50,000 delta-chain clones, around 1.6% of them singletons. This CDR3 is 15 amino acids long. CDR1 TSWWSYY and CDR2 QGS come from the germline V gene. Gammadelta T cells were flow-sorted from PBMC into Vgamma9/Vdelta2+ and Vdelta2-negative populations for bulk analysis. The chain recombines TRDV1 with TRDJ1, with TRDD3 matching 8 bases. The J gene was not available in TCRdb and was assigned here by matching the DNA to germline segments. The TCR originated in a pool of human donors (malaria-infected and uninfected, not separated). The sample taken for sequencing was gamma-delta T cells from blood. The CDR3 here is CALGTNGIRGDRLIF. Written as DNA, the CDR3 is TGTGCTCTTGGGACTAACGGGATACGGGGTGATAGACTCATCTTT.